One and the same sample provided the 10 T cell receptor beta chains below, sequenced in a study of T cells in Graves' hyperthyroidism and ophthalmopathy. TCR beta CDR3 regions were amplified from RNA. The HTBI primer set was used in a first-round RT-PCR of the TCR CDR3. TCRdb re-called the multiplex PCR reads through MiXCR, storing one row per CDR3 protein. The sample includes approximately 640,000 distinct CDR3 sequences, about a sixth of them seen just once. The sequenced sample consisted of blood. The origin of the receptors is a woman between 25 and 40 years old with Graves' hyperthyroidism.

This clonotype was recorded many times. V gene TRBV9 combines with J gene TRBJ2-1, with 7 bases matching TRBD1. The germline CDR1 and CDR2 sequences are SGDLS and YYNGEE. After removal of 4 bases from V and 5 bases from J, the junction contained 6 bases not matched to a gene. This CDR3 region has 14 residues. CDR3: CASSRTGADNEQFF. CDR3 DNA: TGTGCCAGCAGCCGAACAGGGGCCGACAATGAGCAGTTCTTC.

The gene calls are TRBV28 and TRBJ1-5; a possible D gene is TRBD1 (6 bases). Germline V gene sequence: CDR1 MDHEN, CDR2 SYDVKM. The ends were cut back, 6 bases at V and 0 bases at J, with 12 bases in the middle. This CDR3 comprises 15 residues. The CDR3 DNA reads as TGTGCCAGCAGCCAGCACAGGGATAGCAATCAGCCCCAGCATTTT. It translates to CASSQHRDSNQPQHF.

CDR3 loop: CSARKQDEAFF. CDR3 nucleotides: TGCAGTGCTCGCAAACAGGATGAAGCTTTCTTT. The rearrangement links TRBV20-1 to TRBJ1-1, with a possible D match to TRBD1 (5 bases). Trimming stripped 5 bases from V and 7 bases from J, with 11 bases between. Looked up from germline, CDR1 is DFQATT and CDR2 is SNEGSKA (reference sequence). This CDR3 is built from 11 residues.

This clonotype was detected many times. This rearrangement joins TRBV28 to TRBJ2-3; 8 bases map to TRBD2. The trim removed 8 bases at V and 0 bases at J, leaving 7 bases unmatched. Germline CDR1 reads MDHEN; CDR2 reads SYDVKM. The CDR3 has 15 residues. The CDR3 nucleotides are TGTGCCAGCGGGGTTTTAGCGGGAAGCACAGATACGCAGTATTTT. Amino acids: CASGVLAGSTDTQYF.

This clonotype appeared many times. The genes are TRBV7-2 and TRBJ2-7; D gene uncertain. Germline V CDR1 and CDR2: SGHTA, FQGNSA. The CDR3 is 13 amino acids. Trimming removed 5 bases at V and 6 bases at J, with 14 bases between. CDR3 bases: TGTGCCAGCAGCCGCCTTCGTCTGCCCGAGCAGTACTTC. Residues: CASSRLRLPEQYF.

This clonotype appeared many times. This chain uses TRBV12-3 or TRBV12-4 with TRBJ1-5, with 7 bases matching TRBD1. The trim removed 2 bases at V and 3 bases at J, leaving 4 bases unmatched. CDR3 size: 15 residues. CDR3 protein: CASSLNRGYNQPQHF. Here the CDR3 DNA reads TGTGCCAGCAGTTTAAACAGGGGTTACAATCAGCCCCAGCATTTT.

This chain connects TRBV11-1 to TRBJ2-3, with 9 bases fitting TRBD1. The CDR3 spans 18 residues. Germline V gene lookup returns CDR1 SGHAT and CDR2 FQDESV (reference sequence). V trimming: 3 bases; J trimming: 0 bases; junction bases outside the gene matches: 10. The CDR3 loop reads CASSFPVTGGSSTDTQYF. The CDR3 DNA is TGTGCCAGCAGCTTTCCCGTCACAGGGGGCTCTAGCACAGATACGCAGTATTTT.

There are many counts of this clonotype. The V gene is TRBV18, the J gene TRBJ2-1, with 8 bases fitting TRBD2. The trim removed 6 bases at V and 9 bases at J, leaving 7 bases unmatched. The CDR3 covers 13 residues. CDR1 is KGHSH and CDR2 is LQKENI in the germline V gene. The CDR3, as DNA: TGTGCCAGCTCCCCTACGGGGGGGGGTGAGCAGTTCTTC. It is translated as CASSPTGGGEQFF.

The chain employs TRBV10-3 and TRBJ2-2, with unresolved D. Trimming removed 6 bases from V and 4 bases from J, with 12 bases in between. CDR3 size: 14 residues. Per the germline V gene, CDR1 is ENHRY and CDR2 is SYGVKD. This CDR3 reads CAIRSGIGTGELFF. Written as DNA, the CDR3 is TGTGCCATCAGGTCGGGCATCGGCACCGGGGAGCTGTTTTTT.

This clonotype was seen repeatedly, ten times or more. V gene TRBV7-9 combines with J gene TRBJ2-3; D perhaps matches TRBD2 (6 bases). The germline V gene has CDR1 SEHNR and CDR2 FQNEAQ (reference sequence). The germline V and J ends were trimmed by 2 bases and 6 bases, with 12 bases remaining between them. CDR3 length: 14 residues. The DNA for the CDR3 is TGTGCCAGCAGCTTACCCCAAGGAGGGGATACGCAGTATTTT. Translated: CASSLPQGGDTQYF.